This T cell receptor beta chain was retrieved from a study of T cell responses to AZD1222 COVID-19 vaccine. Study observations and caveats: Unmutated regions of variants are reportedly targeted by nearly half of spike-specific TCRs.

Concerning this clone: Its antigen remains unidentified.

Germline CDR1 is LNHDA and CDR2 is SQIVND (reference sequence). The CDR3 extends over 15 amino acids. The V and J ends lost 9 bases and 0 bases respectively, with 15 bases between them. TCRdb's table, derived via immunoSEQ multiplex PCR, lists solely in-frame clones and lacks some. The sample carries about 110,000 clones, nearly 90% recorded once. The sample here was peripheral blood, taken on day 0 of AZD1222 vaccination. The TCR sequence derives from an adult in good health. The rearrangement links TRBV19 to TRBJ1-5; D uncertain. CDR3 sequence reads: CASRTVFTSNQPQHF. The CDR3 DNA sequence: TGTGCCAGCAGGACCGTTTTTACTAGCAATCAGCCCCAGCATTTT.